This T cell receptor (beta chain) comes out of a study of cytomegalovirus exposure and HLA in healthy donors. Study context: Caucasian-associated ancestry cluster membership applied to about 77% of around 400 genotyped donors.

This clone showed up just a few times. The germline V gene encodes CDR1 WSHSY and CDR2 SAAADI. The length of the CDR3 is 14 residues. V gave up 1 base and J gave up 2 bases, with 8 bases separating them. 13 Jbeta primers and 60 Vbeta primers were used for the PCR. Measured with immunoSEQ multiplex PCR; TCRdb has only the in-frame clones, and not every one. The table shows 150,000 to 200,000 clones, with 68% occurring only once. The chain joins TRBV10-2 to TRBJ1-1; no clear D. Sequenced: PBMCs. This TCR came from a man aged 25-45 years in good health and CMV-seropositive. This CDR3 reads CASSELAFNTEAFF. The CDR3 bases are TGCGCCAGCAGTGAGTTGGCATTTAACACTGAAGCTTTCTTT.